This T cell receptor (beta chain) is from a study of blood T cell repertoires in COVID-19. Trimming took 8 bases from V and 0 from J, leaving 7 bases between them. The CDR3 loop spans 13 amino acids. From germline, CDR1 is SNHLY and CDR2 FYNNEI. Study processing details: Estimated nucleated cell counts came from reference gene primer amplification. Method: immunoSEQ multiplex PCR; TCRdb's copy keeps in-frame clones and lacks some. Clone size and the V and J calls come from that table; the DNA yielded D and trimming. Of approximately 180,000 clones detected, approximately 88% appear once; the ten largest clones hold 6.5% to 7.5%.

Sequencing was performed on peripheral blood. This chain uses TRBV2 with TRBJ2-2; no definite D call. The TCR sequence derives from a woman between 35 and 50 years old with COVID-19, enrolled during active disease. The CDR3 here is CASVGPNTGELFF. The CDR3 region has the DNA TGTGCCAGCGTGGGCCCGAACACCGGGGAGCTGTTTTTT. Complete variable domain (other parts from reference TRBV2 and TRBJ2-2): EPEVTQTPSHQVTQMGQEVILRCVPISNHLYFYWYRQILGQKVEFLVSFYNNEISEKSEIFDDQFSVERPDGSNFTLKIRSTKLEDSAMYFCASVGPNTGELFFGEGSRLTVL.